These T cell receptor beta chains were read from a single sample in a study of cytomegalovirus exposure and HLA in healthy donors. Only in-frame clones appear in the TCRdb table, and some are missing; sequencing was by immunoSEQ multiplex PCR. The sample includes fewer than 200,000 clones, roughly two thirds of them seen just once. Source material: PBMCs. All receptors derive from a woman aged 18-30 years in good health and CMV-seropositive. The CDR3 runs from the conserved cysteine through the conserved F or W. Fields, in order: V gene, D gene, clone size, J gene, CDR3 protein, CDR3 DNA. D genes are given only for firm matches. Expanded clones are given a class, and other clones once, few, many or no size at all.

v_call: TRBV7-9; d_call: TRBD1; clone_size: -; j_call: TRBJ2-7; cdr3_aa: CASSLPRQGYEQYF; cdr3_nt: TGTGCCAGCAGTCTACCTCGACAGGGCTACGAGCAGTACTTC
v_call: TRBV2; d_call: TRBD1; clone_size: -; j_call: TRBJ1-1; cdr3_aa: CASSEQGVTEAFF; cdr3_nt: TGTGCCAGCAGTGAACAGGGGGTGACTGAAGCTTTCTTT
v_call: TRBV27; d_call: -; clone_size: -; j_call: TRBJ1-1; cdr3_aa: CASSSPDRNTEAFF; cdr3_nt: TGTGCCAGCAGTTCCCCGGACAGGAACACTGAAGCTTTCTTT
v_call: TRBV4-3; d_call: TRBD2; clone_size: -; j_call: TRBJ2-2; cdr3_aa: CASSQDPPQRGAARELFF; cdr3_nt: TGCGCCAGCAGCCAAGATCCCCCACAGCGGGGGGCGGCCCGGGAGCTGTTTTTT
v_call: TRBV6-5; d_call: TRBD1; clone_size: -; j_call: TRBJ1-5; cdr3_aa: CASRSGQGENQPQHF; cdr3_nt: TGTGCCAGCAGGAGTGGACAGGGCGAAAATCAGCCCCAGCATTTT
v_call: TRBV5-4; d_call: TRBD2; clone_size: -; j_call: TRBJ2-1; cdr3_aa: CASSLGLVFDEQFF; cdr3_nt: TGTGCCAGCAGCCTGGGACTAGTGTTCGATGAGCAGTTCTTC
v_call: TRBV5-1; d_call: TRBD2; clone_size: -; j_call: TRBJ2-5; cdr3_aa: CASSWTSGNQETQYF; cdr3_nt: TGCGCCAGCAGCTGGACTAGCGGAAACCAAGAGACCCAGTACTTC
v_call: TRBV5-1; d_call: TRBD2; clone_size: -; j_call: TRBJ2-3; cdr3_aa: CASSTGTSGTDTQYF; cdr3_nt: TGCGCCAGCAGTACCGGGACTAGCGGCACAGATACGCAGTATTTT
v_call: TRBV4-3; d_call: TRBD2; clone_size: -; j_call: TRBJ2-7; cdr3_aa: CASSQRIRGLQAYEQYF; cdr3_nt: TGCGCCAGCAGCCAGAGAATAAGGGGACTACAGGCTTACGAGCAGTACTTC
v_call: TRBV27; d_call: -; clone_size: -; j_call: TRBJ1-2; cdr3_aa: CASSLYGGIYGYTF; cdr3_nt: TGTGCCAGCAGTTTATATGGAGGTATCTATGGCTACACCTTC
v_call: TRBV6-4; d_call: TRBD1; clone_size: -; j_call: TRBJ1-4; cdr3_aa: CASSPRDRGLEKLFF; cdr3_nt: TGTGCCAGCAGTCCCCGGGACAGGGGGCTTGAAAAACTGTTTTTT
v_call: TRBV2; d_call: -; clone_size: -; j_call: TRBJ2-7; cdr3_aa: CASNSGEQYF; cdr3_nt: TGTGCCAGCAACAGCGGCGAGCAGTACTTC
v_call: TRBV7-2; d_call: -; clone_size: -; j_call: TRBJ2-5; cdr3_aa: CASSLGLWEVETQYF; cdr3_nt: TGTGCCAGCAGCTTAGGACTATGGGAGGTTGAGACCCAGTACTTC
v_call: TRBV11-2; d_call: -; clone_size: -; j_call: TRBJ2-7; cdr3_aa: CASSHLPFGARYEQYF; cdr3_nt: TGTGCCAGCAGCCACCTCCCCTTCGGAGCTCGGTACGAGCAGTACTTC
v_call: TRBV7-3; d_call: TRBD2; clone_size: -; j_call: TRBJ2-3; cdr3_aa: CASSSSGVHTDTQYF; cdr3_nt: TGTGCCAGCAGCTCTAGCGGGGTCCACACAGATACGCAGTATTTT
v_call: TRBV5-1; d_call: TRBD2; clone_size: -; j_call: TRBJ2-1; cdr3_aa: CASSSLAGAYNEQFF; cdr3_nt: TGCGCCAGCAGCTCTCTAGCGGGAGCCTACAATGAGCAGTTCTTC
v_call: TRBV4-2; d_call: TRBD1; clone_size: few; j_call: TRBJ2-3; cdr3_aa: CASSLGTGGTDTQYF; cdr3_nt: TGTGCCAGCAGCCTAGGGACAGGGGGCACAGATACGCAGTATTTT
v_call: TRBV9; d_call: -; clone_size: -; j_call: TRBJ2-1; cdr3_aa: CASSVVSGPYNEQFF; cdr3_nt: TGTGCCAGCAGCGTAGTAAGCGGGCCCTACAATGAGCAGTTCTTC
v_call: TRBV2; d_call: -; clone_size: -; j_call: TRBJ2-1; cdr3_aa: CASSERETVNEQFF; cdr3_nt: TGTGCCAGCAGTGAACGGGAGACGGTGAATGAGCAGTTCTTC
v_call: TRBV4-1; d_call: -; clone_size: few; j_call: TRBJ1-2; cdr3_aa: CASSQVGPHSFYTF; cdr3_nt: TGCGCCAGCAGCCAAGTCGGCCCTCACAGTTTCTACACCTTC
v_call: TRBV2; d_call: TRBD1; clone_size: -; j_call: TRBJ1-1; cdr3_aa: CASFSQGAYTEAFF; cdr3_nt: TGTGCCAGTTTTTCACAGGGGGCATACACTGAAGCTTTCTTT
v_call: TRBV10-3; d_call: TRBD1; clone_size: few; j_call: TRBJ1-4; cdr3_aa: CAIRGTGMNEKLFF; cdr3_nt: TGTGCCATCAGGGGGACAGGGATGAATGAAAAACTGTTTTTT
v_call: TRBV5-1; d_call: -; clone_size: -; j_call: TRBJ2-3; cdr3_aa: CASTRRDTFTDTQYF; cdr3_nt: TGCGCCAGCACCCGCCGGGACACTTTCACAGATACGCAGTATTTT
v_call: TRBV5-4; d_call: -; clone_size: once; j_call: TRBJ2-3; cdr3_aa: CASSPWGADTQYF; cdr3_nt: TGTGCCAGCAGCCCGTGGGGGGCAGATACGCAGTATTTT
v_call: TRBV6-1; d_call: TRBD1; clone_size: -; j_call: TRBJ1-6; cdr3_aa: CASSEATKTGHSPLHF; cdr3_nt: TGTGCCAGCAGTGAAGCTACAAAGACAGGGCACTCACCCCTCCACTTT
v_call: TRBV10-3; d_call: TRBD2; clone_size: -; j_call: TRBJ2-1; cdr3_aa: CATGGLAGGLGYNEQFF; cdr3_nt: TGTGCCACCGGAGGACTAGCGGGAGGGCTAGGTTACAATGAGCAGTTCTTC
v_call: TRBV2; d_call: TRBD2; clone_size: once; j_call: TRBJ2-7; cdr3_aa: CASGGRLAGSYEQYF; cdr3_nt: TGTGCCAGCGGGGGGAGACTAGCGGGCTCCTACGAGCAGTACTTC
v_call: TRBV10-1; d_call: TRBD1; clone_size: -; j_call: TRBJ1-1; cdr3_aa: CATRTGHTEAFF; cdr3_nt: TGCGCCACCCGGACAGGCCACACTGAAGCTTTCTTT
v_call: TRBV9; d_call: TRBD2; clone_size: -; j_call: TRBJ2-3; cdr3_aa: CASSVPLAGATDTQYF; cdr3_nt: TGTGCCAGCAGCGTCCCCCTAGCGGGAGCCACAGATACGCAGTATTTT
v_call: TRBV5-1; d_call: -; clone_size: -; j_call: TRBJ2-5; cdr3_aa: CASSVDTLQETQYF; cdr3_nt: TGCGCCAGCAGCGTTGACACCCTCCAAGAGACCCAGTACTTC
v_call: TRBV5-1; d_call: TRBD2; clone_size: -; j_call: TRBJ2-7; cdr3_aa: CASSLEGTSGNYEQYF; cdr3_nt: TGCGCCAGCAGCTTGGAAGGGACTAGCGGGAACTACGAGCAGTACTTC
v_call: TRBV11-2; d_call: TRBD1; clone_size: few; j_call: TRBJ1-1; cdr3_aa: CASSFRGPTEAFF; cdr3_nt: TGTGCCAGCAGCTTCAGGGGGCCCACTGAAGCTTTCTTT
v_call: TRBV7-9; d_call: -; clone_size: -; j_call: TRBJ2-3; cdr3_aa: CASSLLTPAVTDTQYF; cdr3_nt: TGTGCCAGCAGCTTATTGACGCCAGCGGTCACAGATACGCAGTATTTT
v_call: TRBV14; d_call: TRBD1; clone_size: -; j_call: TRBJ1-1; cdr3_aa: CASSVRQGFVNTEAFF; cdr3_nt: TGTGCCAGCAGCGTAAGACAGGGTTTCGTGAACACTGAAGCTTTCTTT
v_call: TRBV27; d_call: TRBD1; clone_size: -; j_call: TRBJ1-2; cdr3_aa: CASRRQGGYGYTF; cdr3_nt: TGTGCCAGCAGAAGACAGGGTGGCTATGGCTACACCTTC
v_call: TRBV4-2; d_call: TRBD2; clone_size: -; j_call: TRBJ2-3; cdr3_aa: CASSQESSGGDTQYF; cdr3_nt: TGTGCCAGCAGCCAAGAATCTAGCGGAGGAGATACGCAGTATTTT
v_call: TRBV30; d_call: TRBD2; clone_size: -; j_call: TRBJ2-3; cdr3_aa: CAWSVPAGDQYF; cdr3_nt: TGTGCCTGGAGTGTACCAGCGGGGGACCAGTATTTT
v_call: TRBV23-1; d_call: -; clone_size: -; j_call: TRBJ1-2; cdr3_aa: CASSHVEYGYTF; cdr3_nt: TGCGCCAGCAGTCATGTTGAGTATGGCTACACCTTC
v_call: TRBV14; d_call: TRBD2; clone_size: -; j_call: TRBJ2-1; cdr3_aa: CASSPLVAGFYNEQFF; cdr3_nt: TGTGCCAGCAGCCCCTTGGTAGCGGGATTCTACAATGAGCAGTTCTTC
v_call: TRBV5-1; d_call: TRBD1; clone_size: few; j_call: TRBJ2-5; cdr3_aa: CASSWWTGLQETQYF; cdr3_nt: TGCGCCAGCAGCTGGTGGACAGGGCTCCAAGAGACCCAGTACTTC
v_call: TRBV5-5; d_call: -; clone_size: -; j_call: TRBJ1-1; cdr3_aa: CASRQGPGTEAFF; cdr3_nt: TGTGCCAGCAGGCAGGGTCCCGGCACTGAAGCTTTCTTT
v_call: TRBV7-8; d_call: TRBD2; clone_size: -; j_call: TRBJ2-2; cdr3_aa: CASSLSASGLNTGELFF; cdr3_nt: TGTGCCAGCAGCTTATCGGCTAGCGGCCTGAACACCGGGGAGCTGTTTTTT
v_call: TRBV6-5; d_call: TRBD1; clone_size: -; j_call: TRBJ2-7; cdr3_aa: CASSYYARGSDEQYF; cdr3_nt: TGTGCCAGCAGTTACTACGCCAGGGGGTCCGACGAGCAGTACTTC
v_call: TRBV28; d_call: TRBD1; clone_size: few; j_call: TRBJ1-1; cdr3_aa: CASSLLGQVGTEAFF; cdr3_nt: TGTGCCAGCAGTTTACTCGGACAGGTCGGCACTGAAGCTTTCTTT
v_call: TRBV30; d_call: -; clone_size: -; j_call: TRBJ1-1; cdr3_aa: CAWSGQKNTEAFF; cdr3_nt: TGTGCCTGGAGTGGACAGAAAAACACTGAAGCTTTCTTT
v_call: TRBV9; d_call: -; clone_size: few; j_call: TRBJ2-3; cdr3_aa: CASSVMDARDTQYF; cdr3_nt: TGTGCCAGCAGCGTAATGGATGCGAGGGATACGCAGTATTTT